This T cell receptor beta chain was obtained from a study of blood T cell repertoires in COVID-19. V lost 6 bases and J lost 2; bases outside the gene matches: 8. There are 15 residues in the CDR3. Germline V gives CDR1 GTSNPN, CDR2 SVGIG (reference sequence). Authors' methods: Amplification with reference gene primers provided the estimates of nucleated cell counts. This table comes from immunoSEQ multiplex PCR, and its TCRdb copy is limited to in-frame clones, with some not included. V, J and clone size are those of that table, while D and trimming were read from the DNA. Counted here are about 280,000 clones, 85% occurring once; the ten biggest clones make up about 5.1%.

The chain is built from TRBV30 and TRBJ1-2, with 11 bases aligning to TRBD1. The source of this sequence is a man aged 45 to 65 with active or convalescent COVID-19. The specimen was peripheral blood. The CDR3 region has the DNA TGTGCCTGTCCCGGGACAGGGGGTTCCAACTATGGCTACACCTTC. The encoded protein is CACPGTGGSNYGYTF.